The next 14 T cell receptor beta chains were all read from a single sample in a study of CD8 T cells in ankylosing spondylitis. MiXCR was run by TCRdb on the 5' RACE reads, yielding one entry per CDR3 protein. The sample yields 110,000 to 150,000 distinct CDR3 sequences, 7% to 9% seen once. Sequenced input: synovial fluid, either unsorted or a sorted T cell fraction (not recorded which). Receptors originate from a male donor with ankylosing spondylitis.

There are many counts of this clonotype. The chain is built from TRBV29-1 and TRBJ2-3; no clear D. The V and J ends lost 7 bases and 2 bases respectively, with 10 bases between them. There are 12 residues in the CDR3. Germline V gives CDR1 SQVTM, CDR2 ANQGSEA. CDR3 residues: CSGFEATDTQYF. Here the CDR3 DNA reads TGCAGCGGTTTCGAAGCCACAGATACGCAGTATTTT.

J is TRBJ1-4 and V is TRBV4-1, with a possible D match to TRBD1 (5 bases). Trimming pared 1 base from V and 2 bases from J, leaving 17 bases between. Germline V CDR1 and CDR2: MGHRA, YSYEKL. This CDR3 spans 18 amino acids. CDR3 in DNA: TGCGCCAGCAGCCAAGCCCGGGACTCCGGGAGGACTAATGAAAAACTGTTTTTT. This encodes CASSQARDSGRTNEKLFF.

This clonotype was observed a handful of times. The chain uses TRBV20-1 and TRBJ1-1; no clear D. Deletions cut 4 bases from V and 4 bases from J, with 7 bases between. The CDR3 loop spans 11 amino acids. Germline lookup yields CDR1 DFQATT and CDR2 SNEGSKA (reference sequence). CDR3 sequence reads: CSATLRTEAFF. The CDR3 DNA sequence: TGCAGTGCTACCCTGCGCACTGAAGCTTTCTTT.

This clonotype was seen at least ten times. The rearrangement links TRBV24-1 to TRBJ1-6, with D possibly TRBD1 on 6 matching bases. V lost 6 bases to trimming and J lost 7 bases, with 12 bases between them. CDR3 size: 14 residues. Germline V gives CDR1 KGHDR, CDR2 SFDVKD. CDR3 residues: CATSPGAENSPLHF. The CDR3 coding sequence is TGTGCCACCAGTCCAGGGGCGGAAAATTCACCCCTCCACTTT.

This clonotype was found a few times. The chain links TRBV27 to TRBJ2-3; D is uncertain. CDR1 is MNHEY and CDR2 is SMNVEV in the germline V gene (reference sequence). The CDR3 has 14 amino acids. V lost 3 bases and J 2 bases, leaving 9 bases between the germline ends. CDR3 sequence: CASSFKSVTDTQYF. The CDR3 DNA reads as TGTGCCAGCAGTTTCAAGAGTGTCACAGATACGCAGTATTTT.

Ten or more counts support this clonotype. The CDR3: CASSNYGIEQFF. Written as DNA, the CDR3 is TGTGCCAGCAGCAACTATGGAATTGAGCAGTTCTTC. The V call is TRBV14, the J call TRBJ2-1; D gene uncertain. V was pared by 5 bases and J by 9 bases, with 11 bases between. CDR1 and CDR2 (germline): SGHDN, FVKESK. The CDR3 runs 12 residues. The entire variable domain, with the rest obtained from reference TRBV14 and TRBJ2-1, is as follows: EAGVTQFPSHSVIEKGQTVTLRCDPISGHDNLYWYRRVMGKEIKFLLHFVKESKQDESGMPNNRFLAERTGGTYSTLKVQPAELEDSGVYFCASSNYGIEQFFGPGTRLTVL.

This clonotype was observed many times. This rearrangement joins TRBV28 to TRBJ1-5; D may be TRBD1 (5 bases). Germline V gene lookup returns CDR1 MDHEN and CDR2 SYDVKM. The CDR3 consists of 15 residues. V lost 3 bases and J lost 0, with 9 bases in between. The chain's CDR3 is CASSLGVASNQPQHF. The CDR3 DNA reads as TGTGCCAGCAGTTTGGGGGTCGCTAGCAATCAGCCCCAGCATTTT.

This chain links TRBV6-6 with TRBJ2-7, with TRBD1 matching 8 bases. V lost 4 bases and J lost 2; bases outside the gene matches: 1. The CDR3 covers 13 residues. Per germline, CDR1 MNHNY and CDR2 SVGAGI (reference sequence). In DNA form, the CDR3 reads TGTGCCAGCAGTTGGGGACAGGCCTACGAGCAGTACTTC. Its protein product is CASSWGQAYEQYF.

The chain uses TRBV5-6 and TRBJ2-7, with TRBD2 as a possible D gene (6 bases). The germline V and J ends were trimmed by 4 bases and 1 base, with 12 bases remaining between them. The germline CDR1 and CDR2 sequences are SGHDT and YYEEEE. The CDR3 contains 14 residues. CDR3 sequence (DNA): TGTGCCAGCAGCACGGGACTTCTATCCTACGAGCAGTACTTC. Protein: CASSTGLLSYEQYF. Full variable domain (outside the CDR3, taken from reference TRBV5-6 and TRBJ2-7): DAGVTQSPTHLIKTRGQQVTLRCSPKSGHDTVSWYQQALGQGPQFIFQYYEEEERQRGNFPDRFSGHQFPNYSSELNVNALLLGDSALYLCASSTGLLSYEQYFGPGTRLTVT.

This rearrangement joins TRBV10-3 to TRBJ1-2, with 7 bases identical to TRBD1. The germline CDR1 and CDR2 sequences are ENHRY and SYGVKD. The junction had 8 bases not matched to a gene; V was cut back by 3 bases and J by 4 bases. This CDR3 has 15 amino acids. CDR3 loop: CAISDAGGSLYGYTF. The DNA for the CDR3 is TGTGCCATCAGTGATGCAGGGGGTTCGCTCTATGGCTACACCTTC.

This rearrangement joins TRBV20-1 to TRBJ1-5; 8 bases match TRBD1. The germline V gene encodes CDR1 DFQATT and CDR2 SNEGSKA (reference sequence). V gave up 5 bases and J gave up 3 bases; unmatched junction bases: 15. CDR3 length equals 17 residues. DNA for the CDR3: TGCAGTGCTCCGCGAGCAGGGGGCGGGAAATACAATCAGCCCCAGCATTTT. Protein product: CSAPRAGGGKYNQPQHF.

This clonotype was observed many times. This rearrangement joins TRBV4-2 to TRBJ2-3; D may match TRBD1 or TRBD2 (5 bases each). The CDR3 contains 16 residues. Germline CDR1 reads LGHNA; CDR2 reads YNFKEQ. Trimming pared 0 bases from V and 4 bases from J, leaving 14 bases between. The CDR3 sequence: CASSQDPGRGADTQYF. The CDR3 DNA sequence: TGTGCCAGCAGCCAAGATCCCGGTCGAGGGGCAGATACGCAGTATTTT.

This clonotype was observed a few times. The chain is built from TRBV9 and TRBJ2-3, with D perhaps TRBD2 (5 bases). Germline assignment: CDR1 SGDLS and CDR2 YYNGEE. Between the trimmed V and J ends, which lost 2 bases and 0 bases, there was a span of 13 bases. This CDR3 has 16 amino acids. Written as DNA, the CDR3 is TGTGCCAGCAGCGTTTTAAGCGGACCTAGCACAGATACGCAGTATTTT. Translation: CASSVLSGPSTDTQYF.

Ten or more counts support this clonotype. V and J are TRBV10-1 and TRBJ1-1, with D uncertain. Per germline, CDR1 WNHNN and CDR2 SYGVQD (reference sequence). The CDR3 extends over 15 amino acids. Deletions cut 7 bases from V and 0 bases from J, with 15 bases between. The CDR3 region is CASKEDGGLNTEAFF. The CDR3 coding sequence is TGCGCCAGCAAAGAAGACGGAGGGTTGAACACTGAAGCTTTCTTT.